The source of this TCR beta chain is a study of PD-L1 blockade in urothelial cancer. Notes on the study in general: Sub-median blood TCR clonality before treatment predicted longer survival. Durable-benefit patients showed greater tumor-associated blood clone expansion at 3 weeks.

Comment on this clone: Its target is not known.

Time point indicated: pretreatment peripheral blood. A total of 1 to 8 samples per patient were collected pretreatment and on-treatment. The ends lost 8 bases at V and 4 bases at J; junction bases unmatched: 13. The germline V gene encodes CDR1 SQVTM and CDR2 ANQGSEA. The CDR3 runs to 14 residues. Sequencing was performed with immunoSEQ multiplex PCR; in TCRdb, only in-frame clones are kept and a portion is missing. The sample yields roughly 50,000 clones, around 85% seen once. Sequences were derived from PBMCs, sampled around atezolizumab (anti-PD-L1) treatment. The receptor's source is a woman aged 60 to 75 with urothelial cancer. The rearrangement uses TRBV29-1 and TRBJ1-1, with 7 bases fitting TRBD1. CDR3 nucleotide sequence: TGCAGCTCTCGACAGGGTAGTGGGGGCACTGAAGCTTTCTTT. It specifies CSSRQGSGGTEAFF.